This TCR beta chain was sequenced for a study of a mutant IDH1 vaccine in newly diagnosed glioma listed by TCRdb under 2021. General notes on the study: Vaccination began 4-6 weeks after radiotherapy alone, or alongside temozolomide cycles in the chemotherapy-containing groups. The approximately 32 treated patients were around 62% male and around 40% female, with a mean age of around 40 years. Before enrollment, most patients had been given radiochemotherapy with temozolomide as standard therapy, while the rest had received either radiotherapy alone or temozolomide alone. Visit V12 was the week-35 safety follow-up and visit V13 was the week-47 end of study. Peripheral blood was collected at six visits: V03 (baseline), V05, V07, V10, V12 and V13. Longitudinal TCRB deep sequencing was performed for 20 to 30 treated patients wherever samples were available for exploratory analyses. Overall results and qualifications from the work: Changes in the top peripheral T cell clonotypes picked up by TCRB sequencing did not appear to be linked to pseudoprogression. Immune responses induced by the vaccine were seen in roughly 95% of patients across multiple MHC alleles. The authors stated that sample limitations prevented analyses of patient blood samples from being reproduced. Selection of PBMC samples for TCRB deep sequencing was based on availability.

Preparation of the library involved the immunoSEQ multiplex PCR assay. The hsTCRB Kit was used according to the manufacturer's protocol to amplify rearranged TCR beta chain sequences. TCRB libraries were sequenced on an Illumina MiSeq. The authors' analysis ran thus. Demultiplexing, trimming and gene mapping were performed with the kit vendor's proprietary platform. The immuneACCESS repertoire file appears here via TCRdb, limited to in-frame rearrangements. These files lack a portion of the clones; in checked studies, under half of the deficit traces to unresolved V genes, and the cause of the others is not known. The V and J calls and the clone size are those of that table, but D and trimming were determined from the DNA. This sample lists about 30,000 clones; roughly 86% were detected once. The ten biggest clones cover 15% of the sample. Remarks on this clone: No cognate antigen has been identified for it. Base-call qualities are not available, and no considerably larger clone is one nucleotide away.

Sample time point, as interpreted from the label and publication: week 35, safety follow-up. Every vaccine dose consisted of 300 ug of a 20-mer mutant IDH1 peptide in Montanide, administered subcutaneously together with topical imiquimod. Across visits V03 through V10, patients got a total of eight vaccinations, given in weeks 1, 3, 5, 7, 11, 15, 19 and 23. Newly diagnosed WHO grade 3 or 4 IDH1-mutant astrocytomas showing loss of nuclear ATRX were present in the donors. The samples were drawn from NOA16, a multicentre, single-arm, open-label phase I trial in Germany that tested a mutant IDH1 peptide vaccine in humans for the first time. Genomic DNA for TCRB sequencing was extracted from EDTA blood using the DNeasy Blood and Tissue Kit. This TCR came from a young man with glioma. Sequencing used PBMCs, obtained from a glioma patient whose treatment included an IDH1 peptide vaccine.

The CDR3 region: CASSQGNVPGRQYLAKNIQYF. The DNA reads TGCGCCAGCAGCCAAGGGAACGTTCCGGGACGGCAATATCTAGCCAAAAACATTCAGTACTTC. The chain was built from TRBV4-1 and TRBJ2-4; the D gene may be TRBD1 or TRBD2, since each aligns over 5 bases. Reading from cysteine to phenylalanine, the CDR3 counts 21 amino acids. Just the 63-base CDR3 DNA is kept, in frame starting at base 1. The germline V gene encodes CDR1 MGHRA and CDR2 YSYEKL. V is pared back by 1 base and J by 0 bases, with 25 bases lying between the germline termini.